The T cell receptor (beta chain) described here comes from a study of cytomegalovirus exposure and HLA in healthy donors. The CDR3 totals 14 residues. Trimming removed 5 bases from V and 5 bases from J, with 15 bases in between. Germline V lookup: CDR1 SGHTA, CDR2 FQGNSA. In the PCR, 60 Vbeta and 13 Jbeta primers were used. This table comes from immunoSEQ multiplex PCR, and its TCRdb copy is limited to in-frame clones, with some not included. Among approximately 90,000 clones listed, about four fifths were seen once. The TCR was taken from a woman between 40 and 50 years old in good health and CMV-seronegative. The rearrangement links TRBV7-2 to TRBJ1-1; no definite D call. Sequences were obtained from PBMCs. CDR3 nucleotide sequence: TGTGCCAGCAGCCCCATTACGAGAGGGACTGAAGCTTTCTTT. Amino acid sequence: CASSPITRGTEAFF.